The T cell receptor beta chain described here comes from a study of blood T cell repertoires in COVID-19. About the study: The United States, Italy and Spain were the sources of the acute and convalescent COVID-19 samples. PBMCs, B-cell-depleted T cells, or T cells were the source of the cDNA or gDNA that made up the material.

In the original workflow: For nucleated cells, counts were estimated from reference gene primer amplification. Repertoires were generated with immunoSEQ multiplex PCR, while TCRdb's copy carries only in-frame clones and drops some. V and J calls and clone size are given by that table; D and trimming were obtained from the DNA. The sample holds tens of thousands of clones, 80% to 90% seen once. V was trimmed by 7 bases and J by 5 bases, leaving 16 bases between them. The CDR3 loop spans 15 amino acids. The germline V gene encodes CDR1 SGDLS and CDR2 YYNGEE. The clonotype originates from a man in his 70s with active or convalescent COVID-19. This chain uses TRBV9 with TRBJ1-6, with D unresolved. Sequencing input: peripheral blood. CDR3 residues: CASQRDSKHNSPLHF. The CDR3 nucleotides read TGTGCCAGCCAGCGTGATTCTAAACATAATTCACCCCTCCACTTT.